The TCR beta chain described here comes from a study of human T cells and chemical hapten exposure. Whole-study context: Throughout the approximately 25-week study, diphenylcyclopropenone was applied weekly to the patients' scalps.

TCRdb reprocessed the RACE reads via MiXCR and lists one record per CDR3 protein. This table has roughly 180,000 distinct CDR3 sequences, approximately 20% appearing once. This clonotype has just a few counts. The ends lost 4 bases at V and 7 bases at J; junction bases unmatched: 10. CDR3 size: 15 residues. The germline V gene has CDR1 SGHAT and CDR2 FQNNGV. Regarding time point: patch test 1, 2 weeks after DPC sensitization. As to treatment: therapeutic diphenylcyclopropenone sensitization with weekly scalp DPC. Donors were 18 to 70-year-old alopecia patients suitable for DPC. The chain employs TRBV11-2 and TRBJ2-1; 7 bases are a match to TRBD1. This clonotype was obtained from a woman aged 50 to 60 with alopecia areata. Some clones in this sample may be carry-over from other donors' samples. The material was whole blood, obtained in connection with sensitization to the hapten diphenylcyclopropenone (DPC). The CDR3: CASSSFFDRANEQFF. The CDR3 DNA follows: TGTGCCAGCAGCTCTTTCTTCGACAGGGCAAATGAGCAGTTCTTC.